This entry describes one T cell receptor (beta chain). This entry comes from a study of T cell changes during pregnancy in multiple sclerosis. Some clones are missing from TCRdb's copy, which holds only in-frame ones; the method was immunoSEQ multiplex PCR. This table holds more than 80,000 clones, 85% to 95% found once. V dropped 4 bases and J dropped 5; count of bases not matched to a gene: 4. Germline V gene data show CDR1 as SNHLY and CDR2 as FYNNEI. This CDR3 has 15 amino acids. Sequences were derived from peripheral blood, sampled after pregnancy. This chain joins TRBV2 and TRBJ2-2; 10 bases match TRBD1. This TCR derives from a female donor with multiple sclerosis, enrolled in a pregnancy study. The DNA for the CDR3 is TGTGCCAGCAGTGTGGACAGGGGGGGTACCGGGGAGCTGTTTTTT. Its translation is CASSVDRGGTGELFF.